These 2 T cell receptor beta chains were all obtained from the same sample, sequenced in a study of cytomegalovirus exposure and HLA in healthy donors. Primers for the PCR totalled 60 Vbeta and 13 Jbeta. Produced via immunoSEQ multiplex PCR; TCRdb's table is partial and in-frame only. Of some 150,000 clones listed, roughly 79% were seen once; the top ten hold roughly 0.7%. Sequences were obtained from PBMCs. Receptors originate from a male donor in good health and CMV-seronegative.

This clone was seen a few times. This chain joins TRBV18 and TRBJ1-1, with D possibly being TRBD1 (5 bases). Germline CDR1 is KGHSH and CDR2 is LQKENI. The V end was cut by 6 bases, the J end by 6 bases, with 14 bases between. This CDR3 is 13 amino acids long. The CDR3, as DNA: TGTGCCAGCTCGCCAACAGGATTGCCTGAAGCTTTCTTT. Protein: CASSPTGLPEAFF. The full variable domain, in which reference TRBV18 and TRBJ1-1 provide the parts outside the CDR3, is NAGVMQNPRHLVRRRGQEARLRCSPMKGHSHVYWYRQLPEEGLKFMVYLQKENIIDESGMPKERFSAEFPKEGPSILRIQQVVRGDSAAYFCASSPTGLPEAFFGQGTRLTVV.

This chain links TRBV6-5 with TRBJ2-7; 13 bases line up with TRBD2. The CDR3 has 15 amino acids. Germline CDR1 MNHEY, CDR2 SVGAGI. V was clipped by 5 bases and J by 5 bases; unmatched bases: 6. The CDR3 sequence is CASSRTSGSLDEQYF. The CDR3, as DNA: TGTGCCAGCAGTCGGACTAGCGGGAGTCTCGACGAGCAGTACTTC.